This TCR beta chain is drawn from a study of blood T cell repertoires in COVID-19. Study-wide context: Specimens from acute and convalescent COVID-19 originated in the United States, Italy and Spain. T cells, B-cell-depleted T cells, or PBMCs supplied cDNA or gDNA.

This CDR3 has 14 amino acids. V was trimmed by 8 bases and J by 0 bases, leaving 11 bases between them. Looked up from germline, CDR1 is MDHEN and CDR2 is SYDVKM. This clone was detected only a few times. The method was immunoSEQ multiplex PCR; TCRdb's version includes in-frame clones alone and lacks a portion of them. This sample has under 200,000 clones, with 80% to 90% found just once. This sequence was found in a woman in her 70s who had recovered from COVID-19. Sequencing was carried out using peripheral blood. The V call is TRBV28, the J call TRBJ1-5; D not resolved. CDR3 DNA: TGTGCCAGCGGAGGGTCCTATAGCAATCAGCCCCAGCATTTT. Amino acid sequence: CASGGSYSNQPQHF.